The 13 T cell receptor beta chains listed next were all sequenced from one sample in a study of shared clonotypes between healthy human individuals. Assay used: immunoSEQ multiplex PCR; TCRdb lists only in-frame clones, some missing. The profile covers approximately 1.4 million clones, with 95% to 99% appearing a single time and roughly 0.45% taken by the ten largest. The specimen was naive CD4+ T cells sorted from blood. Sample subset: CD45RA+ positively selected. These receptors originate from a young man in good health.

This chain connects TRBV18 to TRBJ2-1; TRBD1 matches 10 bases. Germline CDR1 KGHSH, CDR2 LQKENI. The CDR3 has 16 residues. V trimming: 5 bases; J trimming: 2 bases; junction bases outside the gene matches: 6. The CDR3 nucleotides read TGTGCCAGCTCAGGAGGGGACAGGGGAGCCTACAATGAGCAGTTCTTC. Its protein product is CASSGGDRGAYNEQFF.

The chain carries TRBV4-3 and TRBJ2-4, with no clear D. The CDR3 length is 14 residues. The germline V and J ends were trimmed by 4 bases and 0 bases, with 7 bases remaining between them. Germline V CDR1 and CDR2: LGHNA, YSLEER. This chain's CDR3 is CASSLDLAKNIQYF. CDR3 sequence (DNA): TGCGCCAGCAGCCTCGACCTAGCCAAAAACATTCAGTACTTC.

V and J are TRBV9 and TRBJ2-1; D unresolved. Germline loops: CDR1 SGDLS, CDR2 YYNGEE. Trimming cost V 0 bases and J 0 bases, with 13 bases left between them. This CDR3 is built from 17 residues. This chain's CDR3 is CASSVASGQTSYNEQFF. DNA for the CDR3: TGTGCCAGCAGCGTAGCTTCGGGCCAAACCTCCTACAATGAGCAGTTCTTC.

The rearrangement uses TRBV7-9 and TRBJ2-1, with D perhaps given as TRBD1 or TRBD2 (5 bases each). Trimming stripped 6 bases from V and 2 bases from J, with 8 bases between. This CDR3 region has 13 residues. The germline CDR1 and CDR2 sequences are SEHNR and FQNEAQ (reference sequence). The CDR3 coding sequence is TGTGCCAGCAGACCGGGACCCTACAATGAGCAGTTCTTC. It specifies CASRPGPYNEQFF.

V usage is TRBV10-3 and J usage is TRBJ2-1; D is unclear. Germline V lookup: CDR1 ENHRY, CDR2 SYGVKD. This CDR3 is 13 amino acids long. Trimming stripped 0 bases from V and 9 bases from J, with 9 bases between. CDR3 sequence: CAISESRTSEQFF. CDR3 nucleotides: TGTGCCATCAGTGAGTCGAGAACGAGTGAGCAGTTCTTC.

This chain links TRBV11-3 with TRBJ2-7; D unclear. CDR3 size: 13 residues. The germline V and J ends were trimmed by 4 bases and 2 bases, with 9 bases remaining between them. Germline assignment: CDR1 SGHNT and CDR2 YENEEA. The CDR3 DNA reads TGTGCCAGCAGCTCCCCAGGCACCTACGAGCAGTACTTC. As protein: CASSSPGTYEQYF.

The chain carries TRBV11-3 and TRBJ2-1; D perhaps matches TRBD2 (6 bases). The CDR3 spans 15 residues. Per the germline V gene, CDR1 is SGHNT and CDR2 is YENEEA. Trimming took off 5 bases at V and 5 bases at J, with 16 bases between the two ends. The CDR3 loop reads CASSPRAGPNNEQFF. As DNA, the CDR3 is TGTGCCAGCAGCCCCAGGGCGGGACCGAACAATGAGCAGTTCTTC. The full variable domain, rest sourced from reference TRBV11-3 and TRBJ2-1, is EAGVVQSPRYKIIEKKQPVAFWCNPISGHNTLYWYLQNLGQGPELLIRYENEEAVDDSQLPKDRFSAERLKGVDSTLKIQPAELGDSAVYLCASSPRAGPNNEQFFGPGTRLTVL.

To note about this clone: The sample contains more than one DNA sequence encoding this CDR3. The chain combines TRBV7-2 with TRBJ2-1; TRBD2 matches at 10 bases. V lost 2 bases, J lost 4 bases, and 2 bases stayed unmatched. The CDR3 runs to 15 residues. CDR1 is SGHTA, CDR2 FQGNSA, per germline. The CDR3 region is CASSLTSGAYNEQFF. The CDR3 DNA reads as TGTGCCAGCAGCTTAACTAGCGGGGCTTACAATGAGCAGTTCTTC.

This chain links TRBV7-9 with TRBJ1-3, with D perhaps matching TRBD1 (5 bases). V was shortened by 7 bases and J by 0 bases, with 19 bases between the two germline ends. The length of the CDR3 is 17 residues. CDR1 is SEHNR and CDR2 is FQNEAQ in the germline V gene (reference sequence). The CDR3 DNA reads as TGTGCCAGCATCTTCACCATTCCAGGGAACTCTGGAAACACCATATATTTT. Residues: CASIFTIPGNSGNTIYF.

The chain carries TRBV5-1 and TRBJ2-1; tentatively, D is TRBD1 (5 bases). The V and J ends lost 9 bases and 0 bases respectively, with 16 bases between them. The V gene's germline CDR1 is SGHRS and CDR2 YFSETQ. This CDR3 has 15 residues. The CDR3 loop is CATQGDPPSYNEQFF. CDR3 nucleotides: TGCGCCACCCAAGGGGATCCCCCCTCCTACAATGAGCAGTTCTTC.

The chain joins TRBV10-3 to TRBJ1-3; maybe TRBD1 (5 bases). The CDR3 has 13 amino acids. Trimming removed 8 bases at V and 2 bases at J, with 10 bases between. Germline values: CDR1 ENHRY, CDR2 SYGVKD. The CDR3 sequence is CAIQQAPGNTIYF. The CDR3 DNA reads TGTGCCATCCAACAGGCGCCTGGAAACACCATATATTTT.

The rearrangement links TRBV19 to TRBJ2-3; 7 positions match TRBD1. Germline V gene sequence: CDR1 LNHDA, CDR2 SQIVND (reference sequence). The V gene end was trimmed by 6 bases and the J gene end by 4 bases; junction bases not matched to a gene: 19. The length of the CDR3 is 18 residues. The CDR3 spells CASSETNSRGLRADTQYF. In DNA form, the CDR3 reads TGTGCCAGTAGCGAGACCAACTCCAGGGGGTTAAGGGCAGATACGCAGTATTTT.

V is TRBV2 and J is TRBJ2-1, with D perhaps matching TRBD1 (6 bases). CDR3 size: 17 residues. Trimming pared 2 bases from V and 0 bases from J, leaving 14 bases between. The germline V gene has CDR1 SNHLY and CDR2 FYNNEI. CDR3 residues: CASSEIGQLSSYNEQFF. The CDR3 DNA is TGTGCCAGCAGTGAAATCGGACAGTTGAGCTCCTACAATGAGCAGTTCTTC.